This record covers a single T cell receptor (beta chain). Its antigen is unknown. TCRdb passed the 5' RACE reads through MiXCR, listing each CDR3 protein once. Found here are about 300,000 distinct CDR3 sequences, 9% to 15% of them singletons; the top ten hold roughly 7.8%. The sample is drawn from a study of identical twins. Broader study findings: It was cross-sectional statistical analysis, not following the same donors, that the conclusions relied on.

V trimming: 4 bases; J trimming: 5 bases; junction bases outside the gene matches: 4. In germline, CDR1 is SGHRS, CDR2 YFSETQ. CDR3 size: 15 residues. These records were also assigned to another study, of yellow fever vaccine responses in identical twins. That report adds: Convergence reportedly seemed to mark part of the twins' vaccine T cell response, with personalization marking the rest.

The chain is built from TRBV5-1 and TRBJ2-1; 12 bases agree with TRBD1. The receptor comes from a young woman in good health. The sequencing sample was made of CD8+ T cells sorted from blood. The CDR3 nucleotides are TGCGCCAGCAGCGGGGGACAGGGGGCTGACAATGAGCAGTTCTTC. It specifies CASSGGQGADNEQFF. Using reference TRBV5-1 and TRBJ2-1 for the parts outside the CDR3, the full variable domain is KAGVTQTPRYLIKTRGQQVTLSCSPISGHRSVSWYQQTPGQGLQFLFEYFSETQRNKGNFPGRFSGRQFSNSRSEMNVSTLELGDSALYLCASSGGQGADNEQFFGPGTRLTVL.